The T cell receptor (beta chain) described here comes from a study of blood T cells in healthy people across ages. The second PCR ran about 6 to 11 cycles with a sample-barcoded 5' primer and J-beta primers. Each CDR3 protein gets one entry after TCRdb re-called the 5' RACE reads with MiXCR. This sample has fewer than 900,000 distinct CDR3 sequences; around 40% occur once, and the top ten carry 20% to 25%. V was pared by 3 bases and J by 4 bases, with 5 bases between. Per germline, CDR1 ENHRY and CDR2 SYGVKD. The length of the CDR3 is 12 residues. J is TRBJ2-3 and V is TRBV10-3; D is unclear. The sample taken for sequencing was blood. This receptor was identified in a woman in her sixties or seventies in good health. The CDR3 here is CAISELADTQYF. In DNA, the CDR3 is TGTGCCATCAGTGAACTCGCAGATACGCAGTATTTT.